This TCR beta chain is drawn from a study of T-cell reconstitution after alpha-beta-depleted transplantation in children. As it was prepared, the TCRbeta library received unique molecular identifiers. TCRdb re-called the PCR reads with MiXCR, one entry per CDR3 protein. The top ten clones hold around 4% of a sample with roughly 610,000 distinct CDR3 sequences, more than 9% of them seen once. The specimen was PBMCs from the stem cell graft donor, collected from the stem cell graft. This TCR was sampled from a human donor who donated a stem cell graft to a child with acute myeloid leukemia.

DNA for the CDR3: TGTGCCAGCAGATGGGCAACAGGGGAGCAGTACTTC. Amino acid sequence: CASRWATGEQYF. This chain uses TRBV3-1 with TRBJ2-7; possibly TRBD1 for D (6 bases). The V gene lost 6 bases and the J gene lost 7 bases, with 13 bases spanning the gap. Looked up from germline, CDR1 is LGHDT and CDR2 is YNNKEL (reference sequence). This CDR3 spans 12 amino acids.